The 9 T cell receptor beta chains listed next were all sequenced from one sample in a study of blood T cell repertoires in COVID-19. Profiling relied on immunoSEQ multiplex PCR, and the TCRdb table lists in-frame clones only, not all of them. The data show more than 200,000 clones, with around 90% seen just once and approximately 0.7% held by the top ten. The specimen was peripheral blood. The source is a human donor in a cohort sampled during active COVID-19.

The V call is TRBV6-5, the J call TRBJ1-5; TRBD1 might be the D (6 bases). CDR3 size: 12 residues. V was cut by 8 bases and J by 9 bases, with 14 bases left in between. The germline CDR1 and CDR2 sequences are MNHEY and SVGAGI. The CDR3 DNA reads TGTGCCAGCTCGGACAGAGTAGGGCCCCAGCATTTT. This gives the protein CASSDRVGPQHF.

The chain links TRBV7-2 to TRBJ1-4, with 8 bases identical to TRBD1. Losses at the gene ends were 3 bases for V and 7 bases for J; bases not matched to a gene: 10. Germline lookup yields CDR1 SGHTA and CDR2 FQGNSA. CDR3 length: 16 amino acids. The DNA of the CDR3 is TGTGCCAGCAGCTTGGGCGGACAGGGAAGAGGTGAAAAACTGTTTTTT. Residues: CASSLGGQGRGEKLFF.

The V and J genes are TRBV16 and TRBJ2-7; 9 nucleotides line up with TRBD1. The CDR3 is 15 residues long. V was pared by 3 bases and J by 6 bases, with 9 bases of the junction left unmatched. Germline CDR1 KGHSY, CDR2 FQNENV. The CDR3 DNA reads TGTGCCAGCAGCCACCCCGCGGGACAGGGCGGCGAGCAGTACTTC. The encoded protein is CASSHPAGQGGEQYF.

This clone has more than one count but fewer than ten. The CDR3 loop reads CAWSLQGLITGNTIYF. In DNA, the CDR3 is TGTGCCTGGAGTCTACAGGGTCTAATAACTGGAAACACCATATATTTT. The J gene is TRBJ1-3, the V gene TRBV30; TRBD1 is a possible D gene (6 bases). Trimming removed 2 bases at V and 2 bases at J, with 16 bases between. The CDR3 has 16 residues. The germline CDR1 and CDR2 sequences are GTSNPN and SVGIG (reference sequence).

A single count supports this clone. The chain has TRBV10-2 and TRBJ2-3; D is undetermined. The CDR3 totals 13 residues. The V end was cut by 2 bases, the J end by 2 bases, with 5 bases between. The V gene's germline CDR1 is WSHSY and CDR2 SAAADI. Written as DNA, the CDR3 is TGCGCCAGCAGTGAGGTCCACACAGATACGCAGTATTTT. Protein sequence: CASSEVHTDTQYF.

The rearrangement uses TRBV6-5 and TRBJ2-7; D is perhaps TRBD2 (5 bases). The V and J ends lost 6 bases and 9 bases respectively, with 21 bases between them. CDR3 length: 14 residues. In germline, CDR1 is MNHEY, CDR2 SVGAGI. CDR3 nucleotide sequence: TGTGCCAGCAGGATAGACATTACCCAGGCGGGGCAGTACTTC. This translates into CASRIDITQAGQYF.

CDR3 in DNA: TGTGCCAGCAGCCCAGGTGGGGGGAACAATGAAAAACTGTTTTTT. Amino acids: CASSPGGGNNEKLFF. The chain joins TRBV11-2 to TRBJ1-4; TRBD1 might be the D (5 bases). The CDR3 spans 15 residues. The V gene's germline CDR1 is SGHAT and CDR2 FQNNGV. The V end was cut by 5 bases, the J end by 5 bases, with 15 bases between. Looking up the rest from reference TRBV11-2 and TRBJ1-4 gives the full variable domain: EAGVAQSPRYKIIEKRQSVAFWCNPISGHATLYWYQQILGQGPKLLIQFQNNGVVDDSQLPKDRFSAERLKGVDSTLKIQPAKLEDSAVYLCASSPGGGNNEKLFFGSGTQLSVL.

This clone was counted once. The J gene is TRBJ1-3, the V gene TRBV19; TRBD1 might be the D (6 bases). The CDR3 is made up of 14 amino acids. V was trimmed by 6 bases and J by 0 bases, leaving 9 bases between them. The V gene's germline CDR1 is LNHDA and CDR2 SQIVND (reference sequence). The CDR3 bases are TGTGCCAGTAGGGCGGACAGCTCTGGAAACACCATATATTTT. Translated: CASRADSSGNTIYF.

For the CDR3, the DNA is TGTGCCAGCAGCTTAGCGTGGGCAGGGGGCGCCGAAGCTTTCTTT. Its protein product is CASSLAWAGGAEAFF. This chain connects TRBV7-2 to TRBJ1-1; 8 bases are shared with TRBD1. Germline assignment: CDR1 SGHTA and CDR2 FQGNSA. Losses at the gene ends were 0 bases for V and 8 bases for J; bases not matched to a gene: 8. The CDR3 consists of 15 residues.